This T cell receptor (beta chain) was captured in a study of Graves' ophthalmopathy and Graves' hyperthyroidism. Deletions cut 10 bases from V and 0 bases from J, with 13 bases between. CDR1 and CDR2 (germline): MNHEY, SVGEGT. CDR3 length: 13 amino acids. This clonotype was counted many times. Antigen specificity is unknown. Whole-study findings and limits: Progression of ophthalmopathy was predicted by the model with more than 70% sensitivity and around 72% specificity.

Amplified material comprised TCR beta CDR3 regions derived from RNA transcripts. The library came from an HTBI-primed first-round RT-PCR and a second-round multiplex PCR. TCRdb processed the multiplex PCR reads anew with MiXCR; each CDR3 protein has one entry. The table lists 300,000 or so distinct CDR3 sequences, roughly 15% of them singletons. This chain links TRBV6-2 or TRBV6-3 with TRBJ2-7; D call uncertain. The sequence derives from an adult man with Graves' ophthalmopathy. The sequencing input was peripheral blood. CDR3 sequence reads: CATRSGNSYEQYF. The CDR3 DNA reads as TGTGCCACCCGGTCGGGCAACTCCTACGAGCAGTACTTC.